Shown below are 24 T cell receptor beta chains from a single sample sequenced in a study of metastatic and nonmetastatic thyroid tumors. TCRdb called clones again from the PCR reads with MiXCR. The top ten clones hold roughly 9.5% of a sample with about 40,000 clones, more than 25% of them seen once. Thyroid surgery took place with no prior treatment in any patient. The material sequenced was blood. These receptors were taken from a male donor with papillary thyroid cancer or a benign thyroid nodule (not recorded which). Some clones in this sample may be carry-over from other donors' samples.

On this clone itself: At one end the junction does not follow the germline gene, possibly because of a read error. The V call is TRBV9, the J call TRBJ2-3; TRBD2 aligns across 8 bases. The CDR3 is 16 amino acids. Germline V CDR1 and CDR2: SGDLS, YYNGEE. As DNA, the CDR3 is TGTGCCAGCAGCGGTAGCGGGGAGCCTAGCACAGATACTCAGTTTTTT. Translating it yields CASSGSGEPSTDTQFF.

This chain joins TRBV5-1 and TRBJ1-2; a weak D match, TRBD1 (5 bases). The CDR3 consists of 16 residues. V was shortened by 3 bases and J by 5 bases, with 20 bases between the two germline ends. The germline CDR1 and CDR2 sequences are SGHRS and YFSETQ. The CDR3: CASSYTMVPGGYGYTF. DNA of the CDR3: TGCGCCAGCAGCTATACTATGGTCCCGGGGGGTTATGGCTACACCTTC.

The rearrangement uses TRBV28 and TRBJ1-2, with 9 bases matching TRBD1. The CDR3 contains 14 residues. Germline V CDR1 and CDR2: MDHEN, SYDVKM. The V segment lost 3 bases and the J segment 5 bases; nucleotides outside the gene matches: 4. The DNA for the CDR3 is TGTGCCAGCAGTTTTTGGACAGGGGCTTATGGCTACACCTTC. Translated: CASSFWTGAYGYTF.

This clone showed up many times. The rearrangement uses TRBV5-1 and TRBJ2-7; 7 nucleotides line up with TRBD2. Germline V CDR1 and CDR2: SGHRS, YFSETQ. After removal of 5 bases from V and 5 bases from J, the junction contained 7 bases not matched to a gene. CDR3 length: 13 residues. The CDR3 nucleotides are TGCGCCAGCAGATCGGGGGGAGGTAACGAGCAGTACTTC. Translation gives CASRSGGGNEQYF.

This clone came up many times. The J gene is TRBJ2-3, the V gene TRBV5-1, with 13 bases aligning to TRBD2. V lost 0 bases to trimming and J lost 1 base; unmatched junction nucleotides: 5. The CDR3 is 18 amino acids. Germline loops: CDR1 SGHRS, CDR2 YFSETQ. CDR3: CASSLVLAGGPGTDTQYF. The CDR3 DNA is TGCGCCAGCAGCTTGGTACTAGCGGGGGGGCCGGGCACAGATACGCAGTATTTT.

By sample share, this clone is medium-sized (0.01 to 0.1%). The chain combines TRBV24-1 with TRBJ2-7, with D perhaps assigned TRBD1 or TRBD2 (5 bases each). The germline V gene has CDR1 KGHDR and CDR2 SFDVKD. The CDR3 extends over 12 amino acids. Trimming left V 9 bases short and J 2 bases short, with 10 bases between. In DNA, the CDR3 is TGTGCCACCGGGACGGACGCCTACGAGCAGTACTTC. Protein sequence: CATGTDAYEQYF.

The chain has TRBV20-1 and TRBJ1-2, with D perhaps matching TRBD1 (6 bases). The CDR3 is 14 residues long. Trimming shortened V by 6 bases and J by 4 bases, and 18 bases separated the two germline ends. CDR1 is DFQATT and CDR2 is SNEGSKA in the germline V gene (reference sequence). CDR3 bases: TGCAGTGCCGAAGGGGGTCTAACGATCTATGGCTACACCTTC. Residues: CSAEGGLTIYGYTF.

This clone is labeled medium-sized. This chain links TRBV6-1 with TRBJ2-1; D is ambiguous. The CDR3 is 15 amino acids. The germline V gene encodes CDR1 MNHNS and CDR2 SASEGT. V gave up 4 bases and J gave up 8 bases, with 18 bases separating them. CDR3 in amino acids: CASSGITKGSHEQFF. CDR3 coding DNA: TGTGCCAGCAGTGGCATCACGAAGGGATCACATGAGCAGTTCTTC.

This clone has just a few counts. The rearrangement links TRBV10-3 to TRBJ2-1; tentative D call: TRBD1 (5 bases). V lost 9 bases and J 5 bases, leaving 8 bases between the germline ends. This CDR3 comprises 11 residues. Germline CDR1 and CDR2: ENHRY and SYGVKD. The DNA of the CDR3 is TGTGCCATTATACAGGACAATGAGCAGTTCTTC. Its translation is CAIIQDNEQFF.

This chain uses TRBV7-3 with TRBJ2-1; a weak D match, TRBD2 (5 bases). V was pared by 5 bases and J by 7 bases, with 9 bases between. CDR1 is SGHTA and CDR2 is FQGTGA in the germline V gene. The CDR3 contains 12 residues. CDR3 in DNA: TGTGCCAGCAGCCAAGTAGCGAATGAGCAGTTCTTC. It specifies CASSQVANEQFF. The variable domain in full, with the rest retrieved from reference TRBV7-3 and TRBJ2-1, is GAGVSQTPSNKVTEKGKYVELRCDPISGHTALYWYRQSLGQGPEFLIYFQGTGAADDSGLPNDRFFAVRPEGSVSTLKIQRTERGDSAVYLCASSQVANEQFFGPGTRLTVL.

This clone was counted at least ten times. The V call is TRBV28, the J call TRBJ1-4; D remains unclear. Per germline, CDR1 MDHEN and CDR2 SYDVKM. The V end lost 10 bases, the J end lost 4 bases, and 13 bases lay between the germline ends. The CDR3 has 13 residues. The DNA for the CDR3 is TGTGCCATAGAGGGTGCGAGTAATGAAAAACTGTTTTTT. Its protein product is CAIEGASNEKLFF.

This clone was counted between two and nine times. The V call is TRBV12-3 or TRBV12-4, the J call TRBJ2-7; D is unclear. Trimming pared 3 bases from V and 7 bases from J, leaving 10 bases between. This CDR3 has 12 amino acids. Here the CDR3 reads CASSFGIREQYF. Written as DNA, the CDR3 is TGTGCCAGCAGTTTTGGCATACGAGAGCAGTACTTC.

This clone counts as medium-sized. The V call is TRBV6-1, the J call TRBJ1-5, with D perhaps TRBD1 (6 bases). Between the trimmed V and J ends, which lost 7 bases and 4 bases, there was a span of 11 bases. Per germline, CDR1 MNHNS and CDR2 SASEGT. CDR3 size: 13 residues. As DNA, the CDR3 is TGTGCCAGCATGGGGGCCCCTAATCAGCCCCAGCATTTT. Its protein is CASMGAPNQPQHF.

This clone has just a few counts. CDR3 in DNA: TGTGCCAGCACAACAGTGGCGATCATTTCACCCCTCCACTTT. Translated, it gives CASTTVAIISPLHF. The chain carries TRBV6-2 or TRBV6-3 and TRBJ1-6; D not certain. Germline V gives CDR1 MNHEY, CDR2 SVGEGT. Trimming stripped 7 bases from V and 9 bases from J, with 16 bases between. The CDR3 runs to 14 residues.

This clone was recorded a few times. CDR3 DNA sequence: TGTGCCAGCAGTGAAGTTGGGGAGTACGAGCAGTACTTC. Translated: CASSEVGEYEQYF. The genes are TRBV6-1 and TRBJ2-7, with a possible D match to TRBD2 (5 bases). V was cut by 1 base and J by 4 bases, with 8 bases left in between. The CDR3 extends over 13 amino acids. Germline V gene data show CDR1 as MNHNS and CDR2 as SASEGT.

This clone has ten or more counts. The chain joins TRBV20-1 to TRBJ2-2, with TRBD1 identical over 7 bases. CDR3 size: 13 residues. CDR1 and CDR2 from the germline V gene are DFQATT and SNEGSKA (reference sequence). Trimming removed 3 bases from V and 6 bases from J; junction bases left unmatched: 4. The CDR3 here is CSASLQGAGELFF. The CDR3 nucleotides read TGCAGTGCTAGTCTTCAGGGGGCCGGGGAGCTGTTTTTT.

The chain has TRBV9 and TRBJ2-1; weak D call: TRBD2 (6 bases). The CDR3 extends over 14 amino acids. Per the germline V gene, CDR1 is SGDLS and CDR2 is YYNGEE. Between the trimmed V and J ends, which lost 4 bases and 8 bases, there was a span of 16 bases. This CDR3 is CASSSTWRGDEQFF. CDR3 coding DNA: TGTGCCAGCAGCTCGACCTGGCGGGGCGATGAGCAGTTCTTC.

This clone was counted many times. The chain is built from TRBV6-1 and TRBJ2-1, with D possibly called TRBD1 or TRBD2 (6 bases each). Trimming took 7 bases from V and 4 from J, leaving 14 bases between them. Germline V gene data show CDR1 as MNHNS and CDR2 as SASEGT. The CDR3 consists of 14 residues. CDR3 in amino acids: CASTPGEAYNEQFF. The CDR3 nucleotides read TGTGCCAGCACCCCAGGGGAGGCTTACAATGAGCAGTTCTTC.

The table lists this clone with many counts. The V gene is TRBV5-1, the J gene TRBJ2-2; 8 nucleotides agree with TRBD2. This CDR3 contains 15 residues. V shed 4 bases and J 6 bases; nucleotides not matched to a gene: 8. In germline, CDR1 is SGHRS, CDR2 YFSETQ. CDR3 sequence: CASSTSGRGSGELFF. CDR3 in DNA: TGCGCCAGCAGCACGAGCGGGAGAGGGTCCGGGGAGCTGTTTTTT.

This clone was detected only a few times. The chain recombines TRBV11-1 with TRBJ1-3; D is perhaps TRBD1 (5 bases). The V gene lost 4 bases and the J gene lost 0 bases, with 13 bases spanning the gap. CDR1 and CDR2 (germline): SGHAT, FQDESV (reference sequence). The CDR3 extends over 16 amino acids. CDR3 protein: CASSSTAQGSGNTIYF. The CDR3 nucleotides are TGTGCCAGCAGCTCTACCGCTCAGGGCTCTGGAAACACCATATATTTT.

This clone was detected a few times. The chain links TRBV7-9 to TRBJ1-3; D gene ambiguous. The CDR3 has 11 residues. Trimming pared 0 bases from V and 7 bases from J, leaving 1 base between. Germline V CDR1 and CDR2: SEHNR, FQNEAQ (reference sequence). Written as DNA, the CDR3 is TGTGCCAGCAGCTTAGCCAACACCATATATTTT. This codes for CASSLANTIYF.

Ten or more counts support this clone. The chain is built from TRBV6-5 and TRBJ1-4; a possible D gene is TRBD1 (5 bases). Deletions cut 3 bases from V and 6 bases from J, with 11 bases between. CDR1 is MNHEY and CDR2 is SVGAGI in the germline V gene. CDR3 size: 14 residues. CDR3 sequence reads: CASSYRGVDEKLFF. CDR3 nucleotide sequence: TGTGCCAGCAGTTATCGAGGGGTTGATGAAAAACTGTTTTTT.

The gene calls are TRBV7-3 and TRBJ2-2; 8 nucleotides agree with TRBD1. The CDR3 loop spans 15 amino acids. With V trimmed by 5 bases and J by 4 bases, 6 bases remained unmatched. Germline V gene lookup returns CDR1 SGHTA and CDR2 FQGTGA. The CDR3 protein is CASSMRTGGTGELFF. The CDR3 nucleotides read TGTGCCAGCAGCATGAGAACAGGGGGCACCGGGGAGCTGTTTTTT.

This clone was detected many times. Other DNA sequences of this sample code for an identical CDR3. The chain joins TRBV2 to TRBJ2-5; TRBD1 agrees at 9 bases. The CDR3 has 15 residues. Germline V gene sequence: CDR1 SNHLY, CDR2 FYNNEI. Trimming at V came to 5 bases and at J to 4 bases, leaving 8 bases not matched to a gene. CDR3 DNA sequence: TGTGCCAGCAGTCTCGGGACAGGGAGGTCAGAGACCCAGTACTTC. Its protein is CASSLGTGRSETQYF.